The rows below give T cell receptor beta chains drawn from one sample of a study of immune evolution from preneoplasia to lung adenocarcinoma. This table comes from immunoSEQ multiplex PCR, and its TCRdb copy is limited to in-frame clones, with some not included. Of some 8,300 clones in the sample, about four fifths were seen once. The sample consisted of FFPE invasive lung adenocarcinoma tissue. These receptors were collected from a person aged 50-75 years with lung adenocarcinoma. Each CDR3 is given with its conserved first and last residue. Fields, in order: J gene, V gene, CDR3 length, D gene, clone size, CDR3 DNA, CDR3 protein. D genes are given only for firm matches. Only part of the rows carry a size: once, few, many, or a class if the clone is expanded.

TRBJ2-7,TRBV7-8,17,NA,NA,TGTGCCAGCAGCTTAAAGGTCAGGACGGGGAGCTCCTACGAGCAGTACTTC,CASSLKVRTGSSYEQYF
TRBJ2-7,TRBV29-1,16,TRBD2,NA,TGCAGCGTTGAAAAGGGGGAGGCTAGCGGGAGTCCCGAGCAGTACTTC,CSVEKGEASGSPEQYF
TRBJ2-5,TRBV7-9,13,NA,few,TGTGCCAGCAGCCCCGCAGCTATAGAGACCCAGTACTTC,CASSPAAIETQYF
TRBJ1-4,TRBV5-6,15,NA,NA,TGTGCCAGCAGCTTGGGCTCGAGGACGGGTGAAAAACTGTTTTTT,CASSLGSRTGEKLFF
TRBJ1-2,TRBV18,14,NA,NA,TGTGCCAGCTCACCAGAGGGAGCCAACTATGGCTACACCTTC,CASSPEGANYGYTF
TRBJ1-6,TRBV28,15,TRBD1,NA,TGTGCCAGCAGAGAGAACAGGGGGCAGGGATCACCCCTCCACTTT,CASRENRGQGSPLHF
TRBJ2-5,TRBV4-2,16,NA,few,TGTGCCAGCAGCCAAGACTATCCTAGGGTTCGGGAGACCCAGTACTTC,CASSQDYPRVRETQYF
TRBJ2-7,TRBV11-2,15,NA,NA,TGTGCCAGCAGCAGGACGGATGATCGAACCTACGAGCAGTACTTC,CASSRTDDRTYEQYF
TRBJ2-1,TRBV9,13,NA,NA,TGTGCCAGCAGCTCCGCCTCCCTCAATGAGCAGTTCTTC,CASSSASLNEQFF
TRBJ2-7,TRBV11-1,14,NA,NA,TGTGCCAGCAGCTTAGCCGGCGGAGCCTACGAGCAGTACTTC,CASSLAGGAYEQYF
TRBJ2-1,TRBV20-1,11,NA,NA,TGCAGTGCTCGAAGCCGGGCCGAGCAGTTCTTC,CSARSRAEQFF
TRBJ2-7,TRBV9,12,TRBD1,NA,TGTGCCAGCAGCTTCTCAGGGGGCGAGCAGTACTTC,CASSFSGGEQYF
TRBJ1-2,TRBV7-2,14,NA,NA,TGTGCCAGCAGCCATAGTCGCGGGGCGTATGGCTACACCTTC,CASSHSRGAYGYTF
TRBJ1-4,TRBV19,15,NA,NA,TGTGCCAGTAGTCCATCGGTGTCAGGGAATGAAAAACTGTTTTTT,CASSPSVSGNEKLFF
TRBJ1-2,TRBV6-5,14,NA,NA,TGTGCCAGCGGGCACAGAAGGACGGACTATGGCTACACCTTC,CASGHRRTDYGYTF
TRBJ2-1,TRBV7-2,13,NA,once,TGTGCCAGCAGCACGTATCTAGAGGATGAGCAGTTCTTC,CASSTYLEDEQFF
TRBJ1-1,TRBV28,12,NA,NA,TGTGCCAGCCGTACGTGGAACACTGAAGCTTTCTTT,CASRTWNTEAFF
TRBJ2-7,TRBV27,14,TRBD1,NA,TGTGCCAGCAGTTGGCGGACAGGGGGCTACGAGCAGTACTTC,CASSWRTGGYEQYF
TRBJ1-5,TRBV6-5,15,TRBD1,NA,TGTGCCAGCAGGCAGGACAGGGGATATTATCAGCCCCAGCATTTT,CASRQDRGYYQPQHF
TRBJ2-3,TRBV11-2,12,NA,NA,TGTGCCAGCAGCTTGGGGCAAGATACGCAGTATTTT,CASSLGQDTQYF
TRBJ2-7,TRBV5-1,17,NA,NA,TGCGCCAGCAGCTTGGCCCCCGCCGGGGGGCTCTCCTACGAGCAGTACTTC,CASSLAPAGGLSYEQYF
TRBJ2-5,TRBV4-1,15,TRBD2,NA,TGCGCCAGCAGCCAAGGTTGGCTAGCGGAAGAGACCCAGTACTTC,CASSQGWLAEETQYF
TRBJ2-3,TRBV27,14,NA,NA,TGTGCCAGCAGTTTCTTTGGTAGGCCAGATACGCAGTATTTT,CASSFFGRPDTQYF
TRBJ2-6,TRBV15,18,NA,NA,TGTGCCACCAGCAGACATCGGAGGGCCTTCTCTGGGGCCAACGTCCTGACTTTC,CATSRHRRAFSGANVLTF
TRBJ2-2,TRBV5-4,14,TRBD1,NA,TGTGCCAGCAGACAGGGACAGGGTTCCGGGGAGCTGTTTTTT,CASRQGQGSGELFF
TRBJ1-4,TRBV5-1,16,NA,NA,TGCGCCAGCAGCAGGGGCCTAGCTTCGGCTAATGAAAAACTGTTTTTT,CASSRGLASANEKLFF
TRBJ2-7,TRBV7-2,14,TRBD1,NA,TGTGCCAGCAGCTTATGGGACAGAGCCTACGAGCAGTACTTC,CASSLWDRAYEQYF
TRBJ1-1,TRBV18,18,TRBD1,NA,TGTGCCAGCTCACCACAGAGACAGGGGAAAAACATGAACACTGAAGCTTTCTTT,CASSPQRQGKNMNTEAFF